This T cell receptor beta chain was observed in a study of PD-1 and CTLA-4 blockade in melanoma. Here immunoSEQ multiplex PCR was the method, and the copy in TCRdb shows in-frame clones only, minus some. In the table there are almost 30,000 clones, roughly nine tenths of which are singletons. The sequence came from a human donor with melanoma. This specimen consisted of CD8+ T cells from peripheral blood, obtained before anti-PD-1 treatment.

The CDR3 DNA reads TGTGCCAGCAGCCAACCGACAGGGTCTGAGACCCAGTACTTC. Its protein product is CASSQPTGSETQYF. The chain links TRBV16 to TRBJ2-5; 7 bases map to TRBD1. The CDR3 extends over 14 amino acids. Germline-derived CDR1 and CDR2 are KGHSY and FQNENV. V lost 2 bases and J lost 5; bases outside the gene matches: 5.